The rows below give T cell receptor beta chains drawn from one sample of a study of blood T cell repertoires in COVID-19. Profiled with immunoSEQ multiplex PCR; TCRdb holds only in-frame clones, not every one. The top ten clones hold 2.5% to 3.5% of a sample with 190,000 or so clones, 86% of them seen once. Material: peripheral blood. Source of these receptors: a woman aged 30 to 39 with active or convalescent COVID-19. The CDR3 runs from the conserved cysteine through the conserved F or W. D genes are given only for firm matches. A clone size is listed for some rows: how often the clone was seen (once, few, many), or a class if it is expanded.

CDR3 DNA	CDR3 protein	clone size	V gene	J gene	D gene
TGCAGTGCTAGTGGACTAGCGGGAGCTGGTGAGACCCAGTACTTC	CSASGLAGAGETQYF	-	TRBV20-1	TRBJ2-5	TRBD2
TGTGCCAGCAAAGGCGGCGGGCAGGGGGCGGGGGAGCAGTACTTC	CASKGGGQGAGEQYF	-	TRBV28	TRBJ2-7	TRBD1
TGTGCCGGACTACAGGGGGAAGGCTACACCTTC	CAGLQGEGYTF	-	TRBV6-5	TRBJ1-2	TRBD1
TGTGCCAGCAGTCCCAGGGGGACTGGAAACACCATATATTTT	CASSPRGTGNTIYF	-	TRBV27	TRBJ1-3	TRBD1
TGTGCCAGCAGCTCCCCGGCGAACAGGGGGGGGGTCTCGAACACTGAAGCTTTCTTT	CASSSPANRGGVSNTEAFF	-	TRBV7-9	TRBJ1-1	TRBD1
TGTGCCAGCAGTCCTTCCGGGACAGGGGGCTTTGAAGCTTTCTTT	CASSPSGTGGFEAFF	-	TRBV6-5	TRBJ1-1	TRBD1
TGCGCCAGCAGTGAGTCGAATAGGGGGCGCAATCAGCCCCAGCATTTT	CASSESNRGRNQPQHF	-	TRBV10-1	TRBJ1-5	TRBD1
TGCAGTGCTAGTCGGACAGGAAGCACAGATACGCAGTATTTT	CSASRTGSTDTQYF	once	TRBV20-1	TRBJ2-3	TRBD1
TGCGCCAGCGGCGGGACTACCTTGGGGGATACGCAGTATTTT	CASGGTTLGDTQYF	-	TRBV4-1	TRBJ2-3	TRBD2
TGTGCCAGCAGCAATAAGCTTGTGGACAGCCTTACCGGGGAGCTGTTTTTT	CASSNKLVDSLTGELFF	-	TRBV21-1	TRBJ2-2	-
TGTGCCATCAGTGAAAGCGCGGGCGGGGATACGCAGTATTTT	CAISESAGGDTQYF	-	TRBV10-3	TRBJ2-3	-
TGTGCCAGCTCACCACCGGACAGGGGGCGGAACGAGCAGTACTTC	CASSPPDRGRNEQYF	-	TRBV18	TRBJ2-7	TRBD1
TGTGCCACCGGAGACAGCGGGAGACAGAATGAGCAGTTCTTC	CATGDSGRQNEQFF	-	TRBV24-1	TRBJ2-1	TRBD2
TGTGCCAGCAGCCGACAGCCCTCCTACGAGCAGTACTTC	CASSRQPSYEQYF	few	TRBV11-2	TRBJ2-7	-
TGTGCCAGCACCCTACAGGGGACGAACACTGAAGCTTTCTTT	CASTLQGTNTEAFF	-	TRBV25-1	TRBJ1-1	TRBD1
TGTGCCAGCTCACCAGAATACTTATCCAATGAGCAGTTCTTC	CASSPEYLSNEQFF	-	TRBV18	TRBJ2-1	-
TGTGCCAGCAGTTTATATGTTTTTAGGGACAGGGACGACGGGAACACTGAAGCTTTCTTT	CASSLYVFRDRDDGNTEAFF	-	TRBV28	TRBJ1-1	TRBD1
TGTGCCAGCAGTGACGTAGCGGGAGGCACAGATACGCAGTATTTT	CASSDVAGGTDTQYF	-	TRBV2	TRBJ2-3	TRBD2
TGTGCCAGCAGCTCCGGACTAGCGGGAGGGCAGGTTGTCGGGACAGATACGCAGTATTTT	CASSSGLAGGQVVGTDTQYF	-	TRBV13	TRBJ2-3	TRBD2
TGCGCCAGCAGCCAGGGCTCAGGGGGCCTGTCTAACTATAATTCACCCCTCCACTTT	CASSQGSGGLSNYNSPLHF	once	TRBV4-1	TRBJ1-6	TRBD1
TGTGCCTGGGACAGGGTGGCAGATACGCAGTATTTT	CAWDRVADTQYF	-	TRBV30	TRBJ2-3	TRBD1
TGTGCCAGCAGTTACGAGGGCAGGGGAGTGAGGAATGAGCAGTTCTTC	CASSYEGRGVRNEQFF	-	TRBV6-6	TRBJ2-1	-
TGTGCCAGCAGCGTAGCAGGGGGCGGGGAGCTGTTTTTT	CASSVAGGGELFF	-	TRBV9	TRBJ2-2	TRBD1
TGTGCCAGCAGTGAAGACCTAGCGACTTTATACAATGAGCAGTTCTTC	CASSEDLATLYNEQFF	once	TRBV2	TRBJ2-1	-
TGTGCCAGCAGCGTAGGGCTAGCGGTAACCTACGAGCAGTACTTC	CASSVGLAVTYEQYF	-	TRBV9	TRBJ2-7	TRBD2
TGTGCCAGCAGCCCGACCGGCAGCGGGGGCAAGGACGAGCAGTACTTC	CASSPTGSGGKDEQYF	-	TRBV6-6	TRBJ2-7	TRBD2
TGTGCCAGCAGCCAAGATCGTCTTCGCACTGAAGCTTTCTTT	CASSQDRLRTEAFF	-	TRBV3-1/TRBV3-2	TRBJ1-1	-
TGTGCCAGCTCATACACCAGGGACGGGACAGGGGATGGCTACACCTTC	CASSYTRDGTGDGYTF	-	TRBV18	TRBJ1-2	TRBD1
TGCAGCGTTGAACTCGACGGGGGTCGGACTAATGAAAAACTGTTTTTT	CSVELDGGRTNEKLFF	-	TRBV29-1	TRBJ1-4	-
TGTGCCAGCAGTGACAGGAAGAACACTGAAGCTTTCTTT	CASSDRKNTEAFF	-	TRBV2	TRBJ1-1	-
TGTGCCAGTAGTATAGGAGGACAGGGGACGGGAGCTTTCTTT	CASSIGGQGTGAFF	-	TRBV19	TRBJ1-1	TRBD1
TGTGCCAGCAGTTTACAGGGGGAGAACCCCGCAGATACGCAGTATTTT	CASSLQGENPADTQYF	-	TRBV6-4	TRBJ2-3	TRBD1
TGTGCCAGCAGTGAACGGGTTCCACCCCTCCACTTT	CASSERVPPLHF	-	TRBV2	TRBJ1-6	-
TGTGCCAGTAGTTTTAGCAGGGCCACTGAAGCTTTCTTT	CASSFSRATEAFF	-	TRBV19	TRBJ1-1	-
TGTGCCAGCAGCCAAGTCCAGACTAGCGGGACTAGCACAGATACGCAGTATTTT	CASSQVQTSGTSTDTQYF	-	TRBV3-1/TRBV3-2	TRBJ2-3	TRBD2
TGTGCCACCAGCAGAGATCGGGGGAACACCGGGGAGCTGTTTTTT	CATSRDRGNTGELFF	once	TRBV15	TRBJ2-2	-
TGTGCCAGCATGGGAGTCACGCAGTATTTT	CASMGVTQYF	medium-sized	TRBV2	TRBJ2-3	-
TGTGCCAGCGTCAAGATGACAGGGACAAACACTGAAGCTTTCTTT	CASVKMTGTNTEAFF	-	TRBV6-6	TRBJ1-1	TRBD1
TGTGCCAGCTCACGTAACAGGGACCCTAATGAAAAACTGTTTTTT	CASSRNRDPNEKLFF	-	TRBV18	TRBJ1-4	-